One and the same sample provided the 5 T cell receptor beta chains below, sequenced in a study of T cell responses to AZD1222 COVID-19 vaccine. Some clones are missing from TCRdb's copy, which holds only in-frame ones; the method was immunoSEQ multiplex PCR. The sample lists about 190,000 clones, 85% to 90% occurring once. Material: peripheral blood, obtained on day 0 of MenACWY control vaccination. Every receptor here comes from an adult in good health.

V is TRBV7-3 and J is TRBJ1-5; 12 bases line up with TRBD1. With 5 bases clipped from V and 1 base from J, the junction kept 12 bases outside the gene matches. The CDR3 is made up of 19 amino acids. CDR1 is SGHTA and CDR2 is FQGTGA in the germline V gene. The DNA for the CDR3 is TGTGCCAGCAGCGGACCCCGGGACAGGGGGCTCTGGAGCAATCAGCCCCAGCATTTT. As protein: CASSGPRDRGLWSNQPQHF.

The chain joins TRBV6-2 or TRBV6-3 to TRBJ1-5; no reliable D call. Trimming took 2 bases from V and 0 from J, leaving 8 bases between them. The CDR3 covers 15 residues. Germline loops: CDR1 MNHEY, CDR2 SVGEGT. CDR3 bases: TGTGCCAGCAGTTACAATGGTAATAGCAATCAGCCCCAGCATTTT. Residues: CASSYNGNSNQPQHF.

CDR3 amino acids: CASEKGGSGRNEQFF. CDR3 nucleotides: TGTGCCAGCGAAAAGGGAGGGAGCGGGAGGAATGAGCAGTTCTTC. The chain joins TRBV9 to TRBJ2-1, with 9 bases lining up with TRBD2. Germline loops: CDR1 SGDLS, CDR2 YYNGEE. The CDR3 is 15 amino acids. V was pared by 7 bases and J by 7 bases, with 12 bases of the junction left unmatched.

V gene TRBV13 combines with J gene TRBJ1-1, with a tentative D call TRBD1 (5 bases). The CDR3 has 14 amino acids. Germline CDR1 is PRHDT and CDR2 is FYEKMQ (reference sequence). V dropped 4 bases and J dropped 2 bases, with 11 bases sitting between them. This CDR3 is CASSSGTANTEAFF. CDR3 DNA sequence: TGTGCCAGCAGCTCCGGGACGGCTAACACTGAAGCTTTCTTT.

This chain connects TRBV28 to TRBJ2-7; D tentatively fits TRBD1 or TRBD2 (5 bases each). Trimming shortened V by 6 bases and J by 4 bases, and 19 bases separated the two germline ends. Germline V CDR1 and CDR2: MDHEN, SYDVKM. CDR3 length equals 15 residues. The CDR3 DNA sequence: TGTGCCAGCAGGAAACCGGGACGGAATGTTTACGAGCAGTACTTC. Translated, it gives CASRKPGRNVYEQYF.